There are many counts of the clone carrying this T cell receptor (beta chain). Its specificity is unknown. The entry originates in a study of CD8 T cells in ankylosing spondylitis. General study points: Disease-linked clones were found to be CD8+ and relatively rare in peripheral blood.

This CDR3 is built from 16 residues. Trimming took 2 bases from V and 2 from J; bases not matched to a gene: 10. CDR1 is DFQATT, CDR2 SNEGSKA, per germline (reference sequence). Each CDR3 protein gets one entry after TCRdb re-called the 5' RACE reads with MiXCR. The data contain approximately 130,000 distinct CDR3 sequences, 9.3% of them singletons. The sequence came from a male donor with ankylosing spondylitis or in good health (not recorded which). The specimen sequenced was blood, either unsorted or a sorted T cell fraction (not recorded which). This sequence joins TRBV20-1 and TRBJ2-3; TRBD2 matches at 7 bases. In DNA, the CDR3 is TGCAGTGCTAGACCCTATCAGCGGGAACTCACAGATACGCAGTATTTT. Translation: CSARPYQRELTDTQYF.